This T cell receptor beta chain was recovered during a study of graft-versus-host responses after intestinal transplantation. Study-level information: Recipients received multivisceral, liver-intestinal, or isolated intestinal transplants. After anti-thymocyte globulin induction, recipients took tacrolimus and steroids for three to four years. Overall study results and limits: Declining HvG levels early post-transplant were linked to peak circulating GvH clone levels.

The CDR3 has 14 amino acids. Germline V gene sequence: CDR1 SGHRS, CDR2 YFSETQ. V was trimmed by 0 bases and J by 5 bases, leaving 9 bases between them. To note about this clone: Its antigen is not known. In the same sample, other DNA sequences code for this CDR3.

The assay was immunoSEQ multiplex PCR, and TCRdb's table has in-frame clones only and misses some. This sample has about 90,000 clones, with about 95% found just once. J is TRBJ1-5 and V is TRBV5-1; possible D gene TRBD1, 6 bases. The sample consisted of unstimulated CD4+ T cells sorted from spleen or lymph node cells, taken before transplant. The TCR comes from a human donor who was the organ donor for an intestinal transplant. The CDR3 reads CASSLAGADQPQHF. The CDR3 DNA sequence: TGCGCCAGCAGCTTGGCAGGGGCTGATCAGCCCCAGCATTTT.